This entry describes one T cell receptor (beta chain). Per the authors' pipeline: Amplification of reference gene primers was used by the study to estimate nucleated cell counts. TCRdb keeps only in-frame clones here, not all; method: immunoSEQ multiplex PCR. D and trimming come from the DNA, and the V and J calls and clone size come from that table. The sample lists approximately 240,000 clones; 80% to 85% were seen once. These data belong to a study of blood T cell repertoires in COVID-19. Study at large: COVID-19 samples collected from the United States, Italy and Spain covered acute and convalescent phases. PBMCs, B-cell-depleted T cells, or T cells were the source of the cDNA or gDNA that made up the material.

The source of this sequence is a woman in her twenties or thirties who had recovered from COVID-19. The sample taken for sequencing was peripheral blood.

CDR3 sequence (DNA): TGCGCCAGCAGCCCCTGGACAGGGCCGAACACTGAAGCTTTCTTT. Its protein product is CASSPWTGPNTEAFF. This chain links TRBV5-1 with TRBJ1-1, with 8 positions matching TRBD1. Trimming at V came to 4 bases and at J to 1 base, leaving 6 bases not matched to a gene. This CDR3 has 15 amino acids. Looked up from germline, CDR1 is SGHRS and CDR2 is YFSETQ.